A selection of T cell receptor beta chains follows, all from one sample in a study of identical twins. MiXCR, run by TCRdb on the 5' RACE reads, gives a single entry per CDR3 protein. The table shows just under 650,000 distinct CDR3 sequences, with about 7% occurring only once. These data also formed part of another study, on yellow fever vaccine responses in identical twins.

Sequences were obtained from PBMCs. The receptors derive from a young woman in good health. Each CDR3 is given with its conserved first and last residue. D genes are given only for firm matches. Clone size is stated in some rows and not others, as once, few, many or a class when expanded.

CDR3nt: TGTGCCAGCAGTGGAAGCGGGGGAGGTGAGCAGTTCTTC
CDR3aa: CASSGSGGGEQFF
v_gene: TRBV14
d_gene: TRBD2
j_gene: TRBJ2-1
abundance: few

CDR3nt: TGTGCCAGCAGCCACCCGACAGGGTTTCGGGAAAAACTGTTTTTT
CDR3aa: CASSHPTGFREKLFF
v_gene: TRBV2
d_gene: TRBD1
j_gene: TRBJ1-4
abundance: .

CDR3nt: TGTGCCAGCAGTCCCTCCGACAGGGAGGTTTTGTATCTTTGGGTGAACACCGGGGAGCTGTTTTTT
CDR3aa: CASSPSDREVLYLWVNTGELFF
v_gene: TRBV25-1
d_gene: .
j_gene: TRBJ2-2
abundance: .

CDR3nt: TGCGCCAGCAGCCAAGGGCTAGACACAGATACGCAGTATTTT
CDR3aa: CASSQGLDTDTQYF
v_gene: TRBV4-1
d_gene: .
j_gene: TRBJ2-3
abundance: many

CDR3nt: TGTGCCAGCAGCTTAGTGGGCTTCAGGAGAGGCTCCTACGAGCAGTACTTC
CDR3aa: CASSLVGFRRGSYEQYF
v_gene: TRBV11-2
d_gene: .
j_gene: TRBJ2-7
abundance: few

CDR3nt: TGCAGCGTTTCACAGGGGGGAGATACGCAGTATTTT
CDR3aa: CSVSQGGDTQYF
v_gene: TRBV29-1
d_gene: TRBD1
j_gene: TRBJ2-3
abundance: .

CDR3nt: TGTGCCAGCGCCCGGGACGCTAAAGAGACCCAGTACTTC
CDR3aa: CASARDAKETQYF
v_gene: TRBV7-9
d_gene: .
j_gene: TRBJ2-5
abundance: many

CDR3nt: TGTGCCAGCAGCCCGACTAGCGGGGGGGCGCGTGAGCAGTTCTTC
CDR3aa: CASSPTSGGAREQFF
v_gene: TRBV6-1
d_gene: TRBD2
j_gene: TRBJ2-1
abundance: many

CDR3nt: TGTGCCAGCAGTGTCCCGGGGACTGAAGCTTTCTTT
CDR3aa: CASSVPGTEAFF
v_gene: TRBV6-1
d_gene: .
j_gene: TRBJ1-1
abundance: .

CDR3nt: TGTGCCAGCAGTCCCCGACTAGCGGTGGGGACAGATACGCAGTATTTT
CDR3aa: CASSPRLAVGTDTQYF
v_gene: TRBV12-3/TRBV12-4
d_gene: TRBD2
j_gene: TRBJ2-3
abundance: .

CDR3nt: TGTGCCAGCAGCCAAGTATCGCTAGCGACGGATACGCAGTATTTT
CDR3aa: CASSQVSLATDTQYF
v_gene: TRBV3-1
d_gene: .
j_gene: TRBJ2-3
abundance: few

CDR3nt: TGTGCCATCAGGGAGACAGGGGGACAAAATTCACCCCTCCACTTT
CDR3aa: CAIRETGGQNSPLHF
v_gene: TRBV10-3
d_gene: TRBD1
j_gene: TRBJ1-6
abundance: .

CDR3nt: TGCGCCAGCAGTTCTGACAAGAGCTACAATGAGCAGTTCTTC
CDR3aa: CASSSDKSYNEQFF
v_gene: TRBV5-1
d_gene: .
j_gene: TRBJ2-1
abundance: many

CDR3nt: TGCAGTGCTAAGGGGGGTGCTAACTATGGCTACACCTTC
CDR3aa: CSAKGGANYGYTF
v_gene: TRBV20-1
d_gene: .
j_gene: TRBJ1-2
abundance: many